This T cell receptor (beta chain) was sequenced for a study of cytomegalovirus exposure and HLA in healthy donors. Study-wide background: Roughly 80 million unique TCRs from HLA-typed donors were held in an early data release. Study results and caveats: As was reported, the HLA-A and HLA-B alleles of most subjects were accurately predicted from TCR beta sequences.

A remark on this clone: Antigen: not known.

A multiplex PCR was run with 60 Vbeta primers and 13 Jbeta primers. Here immunoSEQ multiplex PCR was the method, and the copy in TCRdb shows in-frame clones only, minus some. The table has fewer than 85,000 clones, 55% to 75% seen once. Germline assignment: CDR1 LNHDA and CDR2 SQIVND (reference sequence). The CDR3 is 14 amino acids. The V and J ends lost 6 bases and 0 bases respectively, with 12 bases between them. This sequence joins TRBV19 and TRBJ2-7; D perhaps matches TRBD2 (5 bases). The clonotype originates from a woman aged 35 to 49 in good health and CMV-seropositive. The specimen sequenced was PBMCs. The CDR3: CASSGNGVSYEQYF. The CDR3, as DNA: TGTGCCAGTAGCGGGAACGGCGTCTCCTACGAGCAGTACTTC.